These T cell receptor beta chains were read from a single sample in a study of response to subunit inactivated influenza vaccine. TCRdb independently ran MiXCR on the RT-PCR reads; one entry per CDR3 protein. The table includes hundreds of thousands of distinct CDR3 sequences, less than 20% detected once. The sequenced sample was PBMCs from blood, obtained 5 days after vaccination. These TCRs come from a man between 50 and 59 years old who received an inactivated influenza vaccine. The CDR3 runs from the conserved cysteine through the conserved F or W. The D gene is left open where the match is weak. Clone size is stated in some rows and not others, as once, few, many or a class when expanded.

j_call clone_size d_call v_call cdr3_nt cdr3_aa
TRBJ2-1 - TRBD1 TRBV24-1 TGTGCCACCAGTGATTTCCGGACAGGGATCTATGAGCAGCTCTTC CATSDFRTGIYEQLF
TRBJ2-5 - - TRBV12-3/TRBV12-4 TGTGCCAGCAGCCAGTTCGGGGCCCCAGAGACCCAGTACTTC CASSQFGAPETQYF
TRBJ2-5 - TRBD1 TRBV20-1 TGCAGTGCTAACGGACAGGGCGAGACCCAGTACTTC CSANGQGETQYF
TRBJ2-7 few TRBD1 TRBV5-1 TGCGCCAGCAGCCGCGGGACAGGGTCGCGGGAGCAGTACTTC CASSRGTGSREQYF
TRBJ2-1 - TRBD2 TRBV12-3/TRBV12-4 TGTGCCAGCAAAACTAGCGGGGGAGGCAATGAGCAGCTCTTC CASKTSGGGNEQLF
TRBJ2-7 once - TRBV7-2 TGTGCCAGCAGCTTGAACGGCTGGGACGAGCAGTACTTC CASSLNGWDEQYF
TRBJ1-1 many TRBD1 TRBV7-8 TGTGCCAGCAGCTACCGGGACAGCAACACTGAAGCTTTCTTT CASSYRDSNTEAFF
TRBJ2-5 - - TRBV20-1 TGCAGTGCTAGCGGGCCGTACCAAGAGACCCAGTACTTC CSASGPYQETQYF
TRBJ2-2 few TRBD2 TRBV12-3/TRBV12-4 TGTGCCAGCAGCCCAACTGGCGGGAGATATACCGGGGAGCTGTTTTTT CASSPTGGRYTGELFF
TRBJ2-7 few TRBD2 TRBV20-1 TGCAGTGCTAGAATTTTAGCGGGAGGAAGGGACGAGCAGTACTTC CSARILAGGRDEQYF
TRBJ2-1 many TRBD2 TRBV4-3 TGCGCCAGCAGCCAAGGGCTAGCGGGAGGTCTCAATGAGCAGTTCTTC CASSQGLAGGLNEQFF
TRBJ2-7 many TRBD2 TRBV20-1 TGCAGTGCTAGTGGGTCTAGCGGGAACCACGAGCAGTACTTC CSASGSSGNHEQYF
TRBJ2-7 - - TRBV4-3 TGCGCCAGCAGCCGAGGGGTAGAAAGCTCCTACGAGCAGTACTTC CASSRGVESSYEQYF